The 13 T cell receptor beta chains below were found in one sample sequenced in a study of cytomegalovirus exposure and HLA in healthy donors. With 60 Vbeta and 13 Jbeta primers, the PCR was carried out. Assay used: immunoSEQ multiplex PCR; TCRdb lists only in-frame clones, some missing. The table records some 130,000 clones, about 66% of them present only once. Specimen: PBMCs. The receptors here all came from a man aged 25 to 40 in good health and CMV-seropositive.

The V and J genes are TRBV6-1 and TRBJ2-5; a possible D gene is TRBD2 (5 bases). This CDR3 is built from 13 residues. Looked up from germline, CDR1 is MNHNS and CDR2 is SASEGT. Between the trimmed V and J ends, which lost 6 bases and 7 bases, there was a span of 15 bases. The CDR3 nucleotides are TGTGCCAGCAGCGGGGATGCCCGGTGGACCCAGTACTTC. This codes for CASSGDARWTQYF.

The V gene is TRBV10-2, the J gene TRBJ2-7, with 7 nucleotides matching TRBD2. The CDR3 runs 11 residues. Germline loops: CDR1 WSHSY, CDR2 SAAADI. V shed 6 bases, J shed 4 bases, and the junction held 0 bases outside the gene matches. In DNA form, the CDR3 reads TGCGCCAGCAGGGGGGGGTACGAGCAGTACTTC. Translation: CASRGGYEQYF.

The rearrangement uses TRBV5-1 and TRBJ2-2, with 11 bases identical to TRBD2. Germline CDR1 and CDR2: SGHRS and YFSETQ. The CDR3 is 14 amino acids. V was clipped by 1 base and J by 11 bases; unmatched bases: 4. The CDR3 nucleotides read TGCGCCAGCAGCTTGTTTCTAGCGGGAGGTGAGCTGTTTTTT. It encodes CASSLFLAGGELFF. Drawing the rest from reference TRBV5-1 and TRBJ2-2, the complete variable domain is KAGVTQTPRYLIKTRGQQVTLSCSPISGHRSVSWYQQTPGQGLQFLFEYFSETQRNKGNFPGRFSGRQFSNSRSEMNVSTLELGDSALYLCASSLFLAGGELFFGEGSRLTVL.

This clone was found a few times. The chain carries TRBV6-5 and TRBJ1-1; 7 bases are shared with TRBD1. Trimming cost V 6 bases and J 11 bases; bases outside gene matches: 12. Germline CDR1 is MNHEY and CDR2 is SVGAGI. The CDR3 has 13 amino acids. The DNA for the CDR3 is TGTGCCAGCAGCCCTCGACAGGGCGACGGCGCTTTCTTT. Its translation: CASSPRQGDGAFF.

Only one count was recorded for this clone. The J gene is TRBJ1-2, the V gene TRBV5-6, with unresolved D. The length of the CDR3 is 16 residues. CDR1 SGHDT and CDR2 YYEEEE come from the germline V gene. The V gene lost 0 bases and the J gene lost 2 bases, with 14 bases spanning the gap. CDR3 sequence: CASSLVLWQTNYGYTF. In DNA form, the CDR3 reads TGTGCCAGCAGCTTGGTGTTGTGGCAGACAAACTATGGCTACACCTTC.

This clone was counted between two and nine times. The chain has TRBV9 and TRBJ2-1; no clear D gene. V was clipped by 4 bases and J by 0 bases, with 17 bases between them. CDR3 length equals 17 residues. CDR1 is SGDLS, CDR2 YYNGEE, per germline. The chain's CDR3 is CASSPPGLTSSYNEQFF. CDR3 nucleotides: TGTGCCAGCAGCCCACCTGGGCTCACCAGCTCCTACAATGAGCAGTTCTTC.

This chain uses TRBV27 with TRBJ2-1; 10 bases agree with TRBD2. Germline V gives CDR1 MNHEY, CDR2 SMNVEV (reference sequence). The CDR3 runs to 18 residues. The V gene end was trimmed by 1 base and the J gene end by 8 bases; junction bases not matched to a gene: 14. The CDR3 is CASSLFVGSLAGSDEQFF. CDR3 nucleotides: TGTGCCAGCAGTTTATTTGTTGGCTCACTAGCGGGATCGGATGAGCAGTTCTTC.

The V call is TRBV7-2, the J call TRBJ1-2, with D unclear. CDR3 length: 15 residues. The ends were cut back, 1 base at V and 2 bases at J, with 11 bases in the middle. Germline values: CDR1 SGHTA, CDR2 FQGNSA. The chain's CDR3 is CASSLDPGLNYGYTF. The CDR3 DNA sequence: TGTGCCAGCAGCTTAGATCCGGGTTTGAACTATGGCTACACCTTC.

The chain is built from TRBV18 and TRBJ1-1; D call uncertain. The CDR3 is 16 amino acids. Germline CDR1 reads KGHSH; CDR2 reads LQKENI. The germline V and J ends were trimmed by 0 bases and 6 bases, with 17 bases remaining between them. The CDR3 loop is CASSPPSYARIPEAFF. CDR3 nucleotide sequence: TGTGCCAGCTCACCACCTTCATACGCCAGGATTCCTGAAGCTTTCTTT.

In its sample, this clone was seen a few times. The chain uses TRBV5-1 and TRBJ2-5; no firm D call. This CDR3 spans 12 amino acids. The ends were cut back, 4 bases at V and 0 bases at J, with 4 bases in the middle. The germline V gene encodes CDR1 SGHRS and CDR2 YFSETQ. Written as DNA, the CDR3 is TGCGCCAGCAGCGAGGACCAAGAGACCCAGTACTTC. Protein sequence: CASSEDQETQYF. Full variable domain (outside the CDR3, taken from reference TRBV5-1 and TRBJ2-5): KAGVTQTPRYLIKTRGQQVTLSCSPISGHRSVSWYQQTPGQGLQFLFEYFSETQRNKGNFPGRFSGRQFSNSRSEMNVSTLELGDSALYLCASSEDQETQYFGPGTRLLVL.

The chain joins TRBV5-6 to TRBJ1-2; no clear D. Between the trimmed V and J ends, which lost 4 bases and 4 bases, there was a span of 8 bases. The CDR3 consists of 12 residues. Germline values: CDR1 SGHDT, CDR2 YYEEEE. The CDR3 bases are TGTGCCAGCAGCAGCGGCGCCTATGGCTACACCTTC. Protein: CASSSGAYGYTF.

This clone was detected only a few times. This rearrangement joins TRBV6-1 to TRBJ2-1; perhaps TRBD1 as D (5 bases). The CDR3 has 13 amino acids. V was clipped by 6 bases and J by 8 bases, with 14 bases between them. CDR1 is MNHNS, CDR2 SASEGT, per germline. CDR3 nucleotides: TGTGCCAGCAGCCGGACATCTCGCGATGAGCAGTTCTTC. The encoded protein is CASSRTSRDEQFF.

The rearrangement joins TRBV18 to TRBJ1-1; 9 bases line up with TRBD1. Germline lookup yields CDR1 KGHSH and CDR2 LQKENI. The CDR3 is 16 residues long. The trim removed 2 bases at V and 4 bases at J, leaving 8 bases unmatched. CDR3 in DNA: TGTGCCAGCTCACCATCGTATTCGGGACAGGGCACTGAAGCTTTCTTT. This codes for CASSPSYSGQGTEAFF.